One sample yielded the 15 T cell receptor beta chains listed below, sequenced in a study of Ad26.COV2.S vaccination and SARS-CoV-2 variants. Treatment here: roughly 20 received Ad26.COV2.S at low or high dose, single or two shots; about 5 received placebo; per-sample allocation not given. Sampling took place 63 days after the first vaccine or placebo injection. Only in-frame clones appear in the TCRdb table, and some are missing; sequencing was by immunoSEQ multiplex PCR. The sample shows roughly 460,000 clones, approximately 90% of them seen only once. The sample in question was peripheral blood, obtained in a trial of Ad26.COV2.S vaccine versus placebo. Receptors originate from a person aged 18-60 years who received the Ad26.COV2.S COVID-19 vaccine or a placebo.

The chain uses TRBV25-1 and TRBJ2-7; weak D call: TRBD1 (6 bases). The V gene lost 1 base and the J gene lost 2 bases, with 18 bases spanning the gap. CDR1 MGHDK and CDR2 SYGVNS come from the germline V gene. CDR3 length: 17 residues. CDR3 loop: CASSESRESGVAYEQYF. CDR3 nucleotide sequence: TGTGCCAGCAGTGAATCGAGGGAATCAGGGGTCGCCTACGAGCAGTACTTC.

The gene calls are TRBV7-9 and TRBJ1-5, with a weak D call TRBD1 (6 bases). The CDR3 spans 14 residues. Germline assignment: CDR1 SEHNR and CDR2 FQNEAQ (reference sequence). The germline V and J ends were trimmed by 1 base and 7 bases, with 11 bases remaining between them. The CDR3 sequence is CASSLGGAEQPQHF. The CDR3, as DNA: TGTGCCAGCAGCTTAGGGGGGGCGGAACAGCCCCAGCATTTT. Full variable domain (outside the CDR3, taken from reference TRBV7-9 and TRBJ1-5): DTGVSQNPRHKITKRGQNVTFRCDPISEHNRLYWYRQTLGQGPEFLTYFQNEAQLEKSRLLSDRFSAERPKGSFSTLEIQRTEQGDSAMYLCASSLGGAEQPQHFGDGTRLSIL.

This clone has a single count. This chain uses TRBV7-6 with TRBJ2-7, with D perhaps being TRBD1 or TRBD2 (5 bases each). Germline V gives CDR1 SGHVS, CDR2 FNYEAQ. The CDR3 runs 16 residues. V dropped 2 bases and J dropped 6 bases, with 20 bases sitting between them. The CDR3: CASSLRNGGSASEQYF. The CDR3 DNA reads TGTGCCAGCAGCTTAAGGAATGGGGGTTCCGCTAGCGAGCAGTACTTC. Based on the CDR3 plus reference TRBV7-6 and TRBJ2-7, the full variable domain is GAGVSQSPRYKVTKRGQDVALRCDPISGHVSLYWYRQALGQGPEFLTYFNYEAQQDKSGLPNDRFSAERPEGSISTLTIQRTEQRDSAMYRCASSLRNGGSASEQYFGPGTRLTVT.

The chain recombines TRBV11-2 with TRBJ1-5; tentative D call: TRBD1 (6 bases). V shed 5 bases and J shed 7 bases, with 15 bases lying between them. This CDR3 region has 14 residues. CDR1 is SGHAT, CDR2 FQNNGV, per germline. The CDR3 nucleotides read TGTGCCAGCAGCCCCTCGAGGGACACCCAGCCCCAGCATTTT. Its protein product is CASSPSRDTQPQHF.

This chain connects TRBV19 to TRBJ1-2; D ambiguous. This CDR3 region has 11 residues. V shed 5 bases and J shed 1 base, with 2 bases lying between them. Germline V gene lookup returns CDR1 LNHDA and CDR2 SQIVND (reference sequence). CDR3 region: CASSHNYGYTF. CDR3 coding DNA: TGTGCCAGTAGTCATAACTATGGCTACACCTTC.

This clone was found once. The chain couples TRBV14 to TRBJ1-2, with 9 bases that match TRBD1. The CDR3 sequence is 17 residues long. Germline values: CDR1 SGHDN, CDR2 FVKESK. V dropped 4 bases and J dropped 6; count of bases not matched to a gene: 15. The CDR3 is CASSPRDRALWLNGYTF. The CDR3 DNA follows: TGTGCCAGCAGCCCCCGGGACAGGGCCCTCTGGCTGAATGGCTACACCTTC.

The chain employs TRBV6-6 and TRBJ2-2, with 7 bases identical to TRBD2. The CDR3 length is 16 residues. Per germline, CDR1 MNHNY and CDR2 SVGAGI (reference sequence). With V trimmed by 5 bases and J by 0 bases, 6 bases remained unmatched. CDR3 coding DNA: TGTGCCAGCAGTACCGGGACTACCGCGAACACCGGGGAGCTGTTTTTT. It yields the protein CASSTGTTANTGELFF.

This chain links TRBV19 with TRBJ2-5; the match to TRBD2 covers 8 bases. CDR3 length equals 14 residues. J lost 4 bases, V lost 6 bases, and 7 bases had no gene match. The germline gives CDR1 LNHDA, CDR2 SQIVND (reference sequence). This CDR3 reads CASSPRTSSETQYF. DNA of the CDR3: TGTGCCAGTAGCCCTAGGACTAGCTCAGAGACCCAGTACTTC.

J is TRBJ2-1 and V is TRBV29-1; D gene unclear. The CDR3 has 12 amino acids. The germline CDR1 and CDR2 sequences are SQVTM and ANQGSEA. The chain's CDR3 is CRGMSSYNEQFF. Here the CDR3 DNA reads TGCAGGGGTATGAGCTCCTACAATGAGCAGTTCTTC.

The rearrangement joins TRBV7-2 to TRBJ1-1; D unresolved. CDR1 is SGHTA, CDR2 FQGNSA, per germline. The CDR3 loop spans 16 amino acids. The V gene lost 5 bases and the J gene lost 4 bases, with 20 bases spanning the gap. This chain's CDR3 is CASSDRAWARSTEAFF. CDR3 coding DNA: TGTGCCAGCAGCGACCGGGCCTGGGCCCGGAGCACTGAAGCTTTCTTT.

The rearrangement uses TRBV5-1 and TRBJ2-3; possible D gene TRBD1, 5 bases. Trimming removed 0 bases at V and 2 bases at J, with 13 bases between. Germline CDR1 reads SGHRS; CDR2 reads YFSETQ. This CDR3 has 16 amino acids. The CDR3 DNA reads TGCGCCAGCAGCTTGGATTCCAGGGTGTACACAGATACGCAGTATTTT. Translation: CASSLDSRVYTDTQYF.

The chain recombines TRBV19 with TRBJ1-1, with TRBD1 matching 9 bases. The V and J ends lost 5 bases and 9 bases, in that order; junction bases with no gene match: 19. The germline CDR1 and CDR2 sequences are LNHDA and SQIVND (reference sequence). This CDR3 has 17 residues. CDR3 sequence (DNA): TGTGCCAGTAGTGGAAACCGGGACAGGGCCCCGCGGGGGAAAGCTTTCTTT. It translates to CASSGNRDRAPRGKAFF. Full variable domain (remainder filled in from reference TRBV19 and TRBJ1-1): DGGITQSPKYLFRKEGQNVTLSCEQNLNHDAMYWYRQDPGQGLRLIYYSQIVNDFQKGDIAEGYSVSREKKESFPLTVTSAQKNPTAFYLCASSGNRDRAPRGKAFFGQGTRLTVV.

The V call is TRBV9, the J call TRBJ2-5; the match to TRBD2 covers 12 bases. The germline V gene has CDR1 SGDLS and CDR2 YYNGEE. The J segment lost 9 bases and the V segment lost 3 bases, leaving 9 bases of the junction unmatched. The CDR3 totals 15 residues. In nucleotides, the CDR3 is TGTGCCAGCAGCGCTAGCGGGGGGGGCATTGGGGCCCAGTACTTC. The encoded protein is CASSASGGGIGAQYF.

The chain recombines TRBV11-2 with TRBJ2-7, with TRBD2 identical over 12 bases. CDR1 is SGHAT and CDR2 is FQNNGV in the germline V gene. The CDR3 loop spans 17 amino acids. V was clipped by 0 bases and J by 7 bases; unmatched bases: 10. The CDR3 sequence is CASSLELAGGLGGEQYF. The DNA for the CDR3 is TGTGCCAGCAGCTTAGAACTAGCGGGGGGCCTCGGAGGAGAGCAGTACTTC.

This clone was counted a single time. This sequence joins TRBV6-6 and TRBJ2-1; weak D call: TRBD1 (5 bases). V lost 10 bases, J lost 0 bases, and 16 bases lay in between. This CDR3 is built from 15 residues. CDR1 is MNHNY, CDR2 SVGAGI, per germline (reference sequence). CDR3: CANQATESSYNEQFF. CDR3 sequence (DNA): TGTGCCAACCAAGCGACAGAGAGCTCCTACAATGAGCAGTTCTTC.